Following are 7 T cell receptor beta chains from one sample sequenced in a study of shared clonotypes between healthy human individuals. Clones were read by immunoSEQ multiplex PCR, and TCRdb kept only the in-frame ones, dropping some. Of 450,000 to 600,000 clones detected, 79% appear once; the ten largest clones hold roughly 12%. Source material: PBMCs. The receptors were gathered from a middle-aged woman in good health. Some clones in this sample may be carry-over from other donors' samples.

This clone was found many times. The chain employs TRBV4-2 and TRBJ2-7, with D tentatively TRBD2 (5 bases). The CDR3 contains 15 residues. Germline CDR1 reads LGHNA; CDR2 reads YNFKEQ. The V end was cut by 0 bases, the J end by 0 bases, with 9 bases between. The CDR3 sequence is CASSQDPSSSYEQYF. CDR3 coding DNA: TGTGCCAGCAGCCAAGATCCTAGCAGCTCCTACGAGCAGTACTTC.

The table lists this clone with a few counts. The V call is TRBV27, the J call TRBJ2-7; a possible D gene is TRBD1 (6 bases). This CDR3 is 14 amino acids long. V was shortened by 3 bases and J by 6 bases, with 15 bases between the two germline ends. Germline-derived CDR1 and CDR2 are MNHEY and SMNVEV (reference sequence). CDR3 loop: CASSFNRVGTEQYF. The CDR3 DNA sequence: TGTGCCAGCAGTTTCAACAGGGTCGGAACCGAGCAGTACTTC.

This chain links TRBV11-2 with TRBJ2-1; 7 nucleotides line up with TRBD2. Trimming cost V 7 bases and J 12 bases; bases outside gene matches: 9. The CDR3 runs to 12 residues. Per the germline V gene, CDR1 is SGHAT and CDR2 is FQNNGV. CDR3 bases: TGTGCCAGCACAAGGGCCGGGGAGGGGCAGTTCTTC. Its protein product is CASTRAGEGQFF.

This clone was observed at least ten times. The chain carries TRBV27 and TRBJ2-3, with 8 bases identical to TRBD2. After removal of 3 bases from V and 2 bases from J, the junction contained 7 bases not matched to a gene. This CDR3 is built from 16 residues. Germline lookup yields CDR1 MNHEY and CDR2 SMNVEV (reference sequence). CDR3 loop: CASSFLTSGDTDTQYF. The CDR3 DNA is TGTGCCAGCAGTTTCCTAACTAGCGGTGACACAGATACGCAGTATTTT.

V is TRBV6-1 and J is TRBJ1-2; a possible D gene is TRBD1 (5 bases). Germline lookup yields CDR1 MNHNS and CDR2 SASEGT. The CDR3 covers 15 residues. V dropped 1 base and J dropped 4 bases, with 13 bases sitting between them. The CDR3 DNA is TGTGCCAGCAGTGAAGAAGGGACTTCCCTCTATGGCTACACCTTC. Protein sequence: CASSEEGTSLYGYTF.

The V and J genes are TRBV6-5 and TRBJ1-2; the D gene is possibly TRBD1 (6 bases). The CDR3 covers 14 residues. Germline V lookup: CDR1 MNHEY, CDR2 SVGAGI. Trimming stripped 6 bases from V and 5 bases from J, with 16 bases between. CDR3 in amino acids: CASRETGSTYGYTF. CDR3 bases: TGTGCCAGCAGAGAAACAGGGTCTACGTATGGCTACACCTTC.

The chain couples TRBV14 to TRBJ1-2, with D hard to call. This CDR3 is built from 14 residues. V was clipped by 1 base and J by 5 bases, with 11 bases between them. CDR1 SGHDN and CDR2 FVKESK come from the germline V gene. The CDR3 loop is CASSQGVLFYGYTF. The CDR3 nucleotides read TGTGCCAGCAGCCAAGGAGTTTTATTTTATGGCTACACCTTC.